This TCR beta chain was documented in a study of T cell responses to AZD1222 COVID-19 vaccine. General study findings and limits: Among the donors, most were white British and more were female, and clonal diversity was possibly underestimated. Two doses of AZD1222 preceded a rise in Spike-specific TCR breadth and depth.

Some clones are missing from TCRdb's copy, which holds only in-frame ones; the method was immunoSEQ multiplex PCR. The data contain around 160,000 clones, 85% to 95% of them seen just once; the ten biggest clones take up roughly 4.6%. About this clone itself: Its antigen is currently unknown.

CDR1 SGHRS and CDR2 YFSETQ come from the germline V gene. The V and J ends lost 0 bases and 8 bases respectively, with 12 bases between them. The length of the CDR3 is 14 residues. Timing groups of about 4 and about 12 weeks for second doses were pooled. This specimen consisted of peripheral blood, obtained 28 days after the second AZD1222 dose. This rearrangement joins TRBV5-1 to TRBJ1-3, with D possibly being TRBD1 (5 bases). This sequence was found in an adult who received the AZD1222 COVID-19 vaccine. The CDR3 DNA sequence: TGCGCCAGCAGCTTGGAAGCAGGGATTGACACCATATATTTT. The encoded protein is CASSLEAGIDTIYF.